A single sample is the source of the 21 T cell receptor beta chains below, sequenced in a study of monozygotic twins with inflammatory bowel disease. TCRdb re-analyzed the 5' RACE reads; it lists each CDR3 protein once, without DNA. The sample has about 200,000 distinct CDR3 sequences, and its top ten clones hold 7.7%. The sequenced material came from blood. Source of these receptors: a human donor with ulcerative colitis or Crohn's disease, or a healthy co-twin of an affected twin (not recorded which).

This rearrangement joins TRBV29-1 to TRBJ1-1; TCRdb's D gene call, TRBD1, goes unchecked for lack of DNA. Germline V lookup: CDR1 SQVTM, CDR2 ANQGSEA. The CDR3 loop spans 12 amino acids. This chain's CDR3 is CSVRDSATEAFF.

J is TRBJ2-7 and V is TRBV7-2. Germline CDR1 and CDR2: SGHTA and FQGNSA. CDR3 length: 16 residues. CDR3 sequence: CASSPLFQESSYEQYF. Full variable domain (missing parts from reference TRBV7-2 and TRBJ2-7): GAGVSQSPSNKVTEKGKDVELRCDPISGHTALYWYRQSLGQGLEFLIYFQGNSAPDKSGLPSDRFSAERTGGSVSTLTIQRTQQEDSAVYLCASSPLFQESSYEQYFGPGTRLTVT.

The genes are TRBV10-3 and TRBJ2-2. Germline V gene lookup returns CDR1 ENHRY and CDR2 SYGVKD. CDR3 size: 13 residues. CDR3: CAISGGNVGELFF.

The chain employs TRBV5-4 and TRBJ2-5; the D call from TCRdb, TRBD2, cannot be confirmed without DNA. CDR3 length equals 17 residues. In germline, CDR1 is SGHNT, CDR2 YYREEE (reference sequence). The chain's CDR3 is CASSLKGTSGGWETQYF.

V usage is TRBV14 and J usage is TRBJ1-3. Germline CDR1 reads SGHDN; CDR2 reads FVKESK. CDR3 length equals 11 residues. The CDR3 reads CASSHGYTIYF.

J is TRBJ2-1 and V is TRBV7-9; TCRdb names TRBD1, which stays unverified in the absence of DNA. Germline assignment: CDR1 SEHNR and CDR2 FQNEAQ (reference sequence). The CDR3 runs 16 residues. CDR3 amino acids: CASSLPDPRVYNEQFF. The full variable domain, completed using reference TRBV7-9 and TRBJ2-1, is DTGVSQNPRHKITKRGQNVTFRCDPISEHNRLYWYRQTLGQGPEFLTYFQNEAQLEKSRLLSDRFSAERPKGSFSTLEIQRTEQGDSAMYLCASSLPDPRVYNEQFFGPGTRLTVL.

V usage is TRBV5-4 and J usage is TRBJ2-2; TCRdb proposes TRBD2, but this gene call is untestable without DNA. Germline CDR1 reads SGHNT; CDR2 reads YYREEE (reference sequence). The CDR3 is 17 residues long. CDR3 amino acids: CASSLPPPEGYTGELFF.

V and J are TRBV7-9 and TRBJ2-5; TCRdb reports TRBD1, a call that lacks DNA to check it against. CDR1 SEHNR and CDR2 FQNEAQ come from the germline V gene (reference sequence). This CDR3 has 16 residues. The CDR3 spells CASSFRGGKYQETQYF.

CDR3 residues: CSVRTGGISGANVLTF. The J gene is TRBJ2-6, the V gene TRBV29-1; the TCRdb call, TRBD1, lacks DNA for checking. This CDR3 is built from 16 residues. The germline gives CDR1 SQVTM, CDR2 ANQGSEA.

The J gene is TRBJ2-3, the V gene TRBV20-1; TCRdb's D call, TRBD2, is unchecked because there is no DNA. This CDR3 spans 14 amino acids. Looked up from germline, CDR1 is DFQATT and CDR2 is SNEGSKA (reference sequence). The CDR3 reads CRTVGGGATDTQYF.

This chain uses TRBV7-9 with TRBJ1-3. The CDR3 totals 13 residues. CDR1 and CDR2 from the germline V gene are SEHNR and FQNEAQ (reference sequence). The CDR3 protein is CASSWGSGNTIYF.

The chain is built from TRBV7-2 and TRBJ2-5; with no DNA, the TCRdb D assignment of TRBD2 cannot be verified. The CDR3 is 15 amino acids. In germline, CDR1 is SGHTA, CDR2 FQGNSA. The CDR3 region is CASSSRGGTMETQYF.

The rearrangement joins TRBV3-1 to TRBJ2-3; the TCRdb call, TRBD2, lacks DNA for checking. CDR1 is LGHDT, CDR2 YNNKEL, per germline (reference sequence). The CDR3 loop spans 13 amino acids. This CDR3 is CASSALAVYTQYF.

The chain couples TRBV29-1 to TRBJ2-7; TCRdb designates TRBD2, a call that cannot be tested without DNA. The CDR3 extends over 14 amino acids. Germline V gene sequence: CDR1 SQVTM, CDR2 ANQGSEA. The CDR3 loop is CSVEGLAGSYEQYF.

The rearrangement uses TRBV7-9 and TRBJ2-3. The V gene's germline CDR1 is SEHNR and CDR2 FQNEAQ (reference sequence). This CDR3 is built from 12 residues. The CDR3: CASSGFTDTQYF.

The CDR3 protein is CASSLGPANTEAFF. This chain connects TRBV5-1 to TRBJ1-1. This CDR3 is 14 amino acids long. The germline CDR1 and CDR2 sequences are SGHRS and YFSETQ. The entire variable domain, with the rest obtained from reference TRBV5-1 and TRBJ1-1, is as follows: KAGVTQTPRYLIKTRGQQVTLSCSPISGHRSVSWYQQTPGQGLQFLFEYFSETQRNKGNFPGRFSGRQFSNSRSEMNVSTLELGDSALYLCASSLGPANTEAFFGQGTRLTVV.

The V call is TRBV24-1, the J call TRBJ2-1; TCRdb outputs TRBD2, but without DNA this stays unchecked. Germline loops: CDR1 KGHDR, CDR2 SFDVKD. This CDR3 contains 13 residues. The CDR3 sequence: CATSRAGLDEQFF.

This sequence joins TRBV5-5 and TRBJ1-6; TCRdb gives TRBD1 as the D gene, but with no DNA this cannot be confirmed. The CDR3 has 14 amino acids. Germline CDR1 and CDR2: SGHKS and YYEKEE (reference sequence). The CDR3 region is CASKEDRSYSPLHF.

CDR3 amino acids: CASSEETGELFF. The chain couples TRBV2 to TRBJ2-2. Germline V gene lookup returns CDR1 SNHLY and CDR2 FYNNEI. The CDR3 covers 12 residues.

CDR3 region: CASSVRAQGRETQYF. This chain uses TRBV7-9 with TRBJ2-5; no DNA is available, so the TRBD2 call from TCRdb remains unchecked. Germline V gene data show CDR1 as SEHNR and CDR2 as FQNEAQ (reference sequence). This CDR3 contains 15 residues.

V is TRBV10-3 and J is TRBJ2-1; the D gene TCRdb calls, TRBD1, cannot be checked with no DNA. CDR3 length: 14 residues. Per germline, CDR1 ENHRY and CDR2 SYGVKD. The CDR3 spells CAISGTGVHNEQFF.